This T cell receptor (beta chain) was observed in a study of T cell responses to AZD1222 COVID-19 vaccine. The CDR3 is 17 residues long. Study observations and caveats: Among those given AZD1222, only five or six were seropositive at baseline. Reportedly, nearly half the spike-specific TCRs target unmutated variant regions.

About this clone itself: What it binds is unknown.

The table came from immunoSEQ multiplex PCR; TCRdb's copy has only in-frame clones and leaves some out. The profile shows roughly 20,000 clones, roughly 80% of them singletons. The rearrangement links TRBV21-1 to TRBJ2-2; no check of the table's D call, TRBD1, against the DNA was made. TRBV21-1 is recorded as a pseudogene. The clonotype was recovered from an adult in good health. The sequenced sample was peripheral blood, obtained on day 0 of AZD1222 vaccination. In nucleotides, the CDR3 is TGTGCCAGCAGCGCTCGGACAGACTCAGTAAACACCGGGGAGCTGTTTTTT. Protein: CASSARTDSVNTGELFF.